This TCR beta chain was observed in a study of T cell changes during pregnancy in multiple sclerosis. Produced via immunoSEQ multiplex PCR; TCRdb's table is partial and in-frame only. This sample has about 59,000 clones, with over 90% found just once. The CDR3 length is 14 residues. Per the germline V gene, CDR1 is SNHLY and CDR2 is FYNNEI. The V gene end was trimmed by 7 bases and the J gene end by 5 bases; junction bases not matched to a gene: 10. The specimen was CD8+ T cells from peripheral blood mononuclear cells, collected in the third trimester of pregnancy. This TCR derives from a female donor with multiple sclerosis, enrolled in a pregnancy study. The V and J genes are TRBV2 and TRBJ2-5, with 7 nucleotides matching TRBD1. The CDR3 loop is CASKGGREWETQYF. CDR3 sequence (DNA): TGTGCCAGCAAAGGGGGCAGGGAGTGGGAGACCCAGTACTTC. The variable domain in full, with the rest retrieved from reference TRBV2 and TRBJ2-5, is EPEVTQTPSHQVTQMGQEVILRCVPISNHLYFYWYRQILGQKVEFLVSFYNNEISEKSEIFDDQFSVERPDGSNFTLKIRSTKLEDSAMYFCASKGGREWETQYFGPGTRLLVL.